The rows below give T cell receptor beta chains drawn from one sample of a study of CD8 T cells in Susac syndrome. Each CDR3 protein gets one entry after TCRdb re-called the immunoSEQ multiplex PCR reads with MiXCR. Among approximately 110,000 distinct CDR3 sequences listed, roughly 95% were seen once. The sample comprised CD4+ T cells from PBMCs. Receptors originate from a human donor in good health. CDR3s include the opening cysteine and the closing phenylalanine or tryptophan. Fields, in order: D gene, J gene, V gene, clone size, CDR3 protein, CDR3 DNA. D genes are given only for firm matches. Clone size appears in some rows only: once, few, many, or a class for an expanded clone.

>.|TRBJ1-1|TRBV29-1|.
CSVEIFAADTEAFF
TGCAGCGTTGAGATCTTCGCGGCGGACACTGAAGCTTTCTTT
>.|TRBJ2-6|TRBV12-3/TRBV12-4|.
CASSFMGSGANVLTF
TGTGCCAGCAGTTTCATGGGCTCTGGGGCCAACGTCCTGACTTTC
>.|TRBJ1-5|TRBV7-2|.
CASSLGPGLGNQPQHF
TGTGCCAGCAGCTTGGGACCAGGGCTTGGCAATCAGCCCCAGCATTTT
>TRBD1|TRBJ2-7|TRBV6-2/TRBV6-3|.
CASSRARGFSYEQYF
TGTGCCAGCAGCCGGGCCAGGGGGTTCTCCTACGAGCAGTACTTC
>TRBD1|TRBJ1-2|TRBV7-2|.
CASSPETGRGNYGYTF
TGTGCCAGCAGCCCTGAGACAGGGCGCGGGAACTATGGCTACACCTTC
>.|TRBJ2-5|TRBV2|.
CASSGRTRNQETQYF
TGTGCCAGCAGTGGGCGGACACGGAACCAAGAGACCCAGTACTTC
>.|TRBJ2-4|TRBV9|once
CASSATVAKNIQYF
TGTGCCAGCAGCGCCACAGTAGCCAAAAACATTCAGTACTTC
>.|TRBJ1-2|TRBV9|.
CASSVGGIYGYTF
TGTGCCAGCAGCGTAGGCGGAATCTATGGCTACACCTTC
>TRBD1|TRBJ2-7|TRBV6-2/TRBV6-3|.
CASSPGQAYYEQYF
TGTGCCAGCAGTCCGGGACAGGCATACTACGAGCAGTACTTC
>TRBD2|TRBJ2-7|TRBV12-3/TRBV12-4|.
CASSLSGGKRGEQYF
TGTGCCAGCAGCCTTAGCGGGGGCAAGAGGGGAGAGCAGTACTTC
>TRBD1|TRBJ2-7|TRBV7-8|.
CASSPGQGRDEQYF
TGTGCCAGCAGCCCGGGACAGGGTAGGGACGAGCAGTACTTC
>.|TRBJ2-1|TRBV29-1|.
CSVEDRGGAYNEQFF
TGCAGCGTTGAAGATAGGGGGGGCGCTTACAATGAGCAGTTCTTC
>TRBD1|TRBJ1-2|TRBV4-1|.
CASSTRQGAFTNYGYTF
TGCGCCAGCAGCACCCGACAGGGGGCGTTTACTAACTATGGCTACACCTTC
>.|TRBJ1-1|TRBV5-4|.
CASSLDAAMIMNTEAFF
TGTGCCAGCAGCTTGGACGCTGCGATGATTATGAACACTGAAGCTTTCTTT
>.|TRBJ2-6|TRBV9|.
CASKEGTGANVLTF
TGTGCCAGCAAGGAGGGGACGGGGGCCAACGTCCTGACTTTC
>.|TRBJ2-5|TRBV4-1|.
CASSRAVQETQYF
TGCGCCAGCAGCCGAGCCGTGCAAGAGACCCAGTACTTC
>.|TRBJ1-5|TRBV28|.
CASSYLGGNQPQHF
TGTGCCAGCAGCTACCTTGGGGGGAATCAGCCCCAGCATTTT
>TRBD1|TRBJ2-7|TRBV27|.
CASSLKRVWAGGKYEQYF
TGTGCCAGCAGTTTAAAGAGGGTTTGGGCAGGGGGCAAGTACGAGCAGTACTTC
>TRBD1|TRBJ2-1|TRBV19|.
CASSSGQGRGNEQFF
TGTGCCAGTTCCAGCGGACAGGGGCGGGGGAATGAGCAGTTCTTC
>.|TRBJ1-5|TRBV27|.
CASSQGNSNQPQHF
TGTGCCAGCAGCCAAGGGAATAGCAATCAGCCCCAGCATTTT
>.|TRBJ1-1|TRBV9|.
CASSSQLVGGTEAFF
TGTGCCAGCAGCTCCCAGTTGGTGGGGGGAACTGAAGCTTTCTTT
>.|TRBJ2-4|TRBV2|.
CASSEDLAKNIQYF
TGTGCCAGCAGTGAAGATTTAGCCAAAAACATTCAGTACTTC
>.|TRBJ1-1|TRBV2|.
CASSRPVINTEAFF
TGTGCCAGCTCCCGGCCGGTCATAAACACTGAAGCTTTCTTT
>.|TRBJ2-7|TRBV20-1|.
CSARDPGNSYEQYF
TGCAGTGCTAGAGATCCAGGGAACTCCTACGAGCAGTACTTC
>.|TRBJ2-1|TRBV4-3|.
CASSQERDNEQFF
TGCGCCAGCAGCCAAGAAAGGGACAATGAGCAGTTCTTC
>TRBD2|TRBJ2-4|TRBV12-3/TRBV12-4|.
CASSLVPGLRAGNIQYF
TGTGCCAGCAGTTTAGTTCCAGGGCTAAGAGCGGGGAACATTCAGTACTTC
>.|TRBJ2-7|TRBV29-1|.
CSVEGTGLLTYEQYF
TGCAGCGTTGAGGGGACGGGACTCCTGACCTACGAGCAGTACTTC
>.|TRBJ1-1|TRBV18|.
CASSPPGAGSMNTEAFF
TGTGCCAGCTCACCACCGGGGGCAGGGTCGATGAACACTGAAGCTTTCTTT
>TRBD1|TRBJ2-6|TRBV5-1|.
CASSGVTGSSGANVLTF
TGCGCCAGCAGCGGGGTGACAGGGTCATCTGGGGCCAACGTCCTGACTTTC
>TRBD1|TRBJ2-5|TRBV2|.
CASRDTGGQTQYF
TGTGCCAGCAGGGATACAGGGGGGCAGACCCAGTACTTC
>.|TRBJ1-3|TRBV2|.
CASRGEGGNTIYF
TGTGCCAGCCGAGGGGAGGGAGGAAACACCATATATTTT
>TRBD2|TRBJ2-7|TRBV5-1|.
CASSETSGVVFYEQYF
TGCGCCAGCAGCGAGACTAGCGGGGTAGTTTTTTACGAGCAGTACTTC
>.|TRBJ2-4|TRBV12-3/TRBV12-4|.
CASSLLGAKNIQYF
TGTGCCAGCAGTTTACTAGGAGCCAAAAACATTCAGTACTTC
>.|TRBJ1-2|TRBV28|.
CASSFDAHYGYTF
TGTGCCAGCAGTTTTGATGCCCACTATGGCTACACCTTC
>.|TRBJ2-5|TRBV7-2|once
CASSFFETQYF
TGTGCCAGCAGCTTTTTTGAGACCCAGTACTTC
>TRBD2|TRBJ2-3|TRBV4-1|.
CASSQDPSGSDKTQYF
TGCGCCAGCAGCCAAGATCCTAGCGGGAGTGATAAAACGCAGTATTTT